The rows below give T cell receptor beta chains drawn from one sample of a study of beta chain features in type 1 diabetes. Using immunoSEQ multiplex PCR, the repertoire was profiled, and TCRdb retains in-frame clones only, with some absent. The table lists approximately 58,000 clones, around 60% of them singletons. Sequencing input: stem cell memory CD4+ T cells from blood. These receptors all stem from a woman aged 30 to 39 with type 1 diabetes. Each CDR3 is given with its conserved first and last residue. The D gene is left open where the match is weak. Clone size appears in some rows only: once, few, many, or a class for an expanded clone.

j_gene	abundance	v_gene	d_gene	CDR3nt	CDR3aa
TRBJ2-7	few	TRBV5-1	NA	TGCGCCAGCAGCACGACAGGTTATGAGCAGTACTTC	CASSTTGYEQYF
TRBJ2-1	NA	TRBV29-1	TRBD1	TGCAGCGTCAATCACAGGGGGCCCTACAATGAGCAGTTCTTC	CSVNHRGPYNEQFF
TRBJ2-7	NA	TRBV5-1	NA	TGCGCCAGCAGCGTTGGGGAGGGGGGGCCAGACGAGCAGTACTTC	CASSVGEGGPDEQYF
TRBJ2-3	NA	TRBV2	NA	TGTGCCAGCAGTGGGGGCTTAACGGGCGTAGATACGCAGTATTTT	CASSGGLTGVDTQYF
TRBJ2-1	NA	TRBV29-1	NA	TGCAGCGTTGAAGACATGAGCTCCTACAATGAGCAGTTCTTC	CSVEDMSSYNEQFF
TRBJ2-5	few	TRBV30	NA	TGTGCCTGGTCGACCTCCGGGGAGACCCAGTACTTC	CAWSTSGETQYF
TRBJ1-2	NA	TRBV28	NA	TGTGCCAGCAGTTTCCGTCGCTATGGCTACACCTTC	CASSFRRYGYTF
TRBJ2-1	few	TRBV29-1	NA	TGCAGCGTTGAAATCCCCTTTCTAGACGGTGAGCAGTTCTTC	CSVEIPFLDGEQFF
TRBJ2-2	NA	TRBV7-6	TRBD2	TGTGCCAGCAGCGTCCGACTAGCTAGCACCGGGGAGCTGTTTTTT	CASSVRLASTGELFF
TRBJ1-1	NA	TRBV18	NA	TGTGCCAGCTCACCACCAAACGGGATCCTAATGAACACTGAAGCTTTCTTT	CASSPPNGILMNTEAFF
TRBJ1-1	NA	TRBV30	TRBD1	TGTGCCTGGTTCCGGGACAGGAACACTGAAGCTTTCTTT	CAWFRDRNTEAFF
TRBJ2-5	NA	TRBV5-1	TRBD2	TGCGCCAGCAGCTCCCTACTAGCGGGAGGTCAAGAGACCCAGTACTTC	CASSSLLAGGQETQYF
TRBJ1-1	NA	TRBV28	TRBD1	TGTGCCAGCAGTTTATTGCCGGGGACAGACGAAGCTTTCTTT	CASSLLPGTDEAFF
TRBJ2-1	NA	TRBV7-6	NA	TGTGCCAGCAGCTTCTCTGGGGCGGGACCAGGGAGTTCTAATAGCTACAATGAGCAGTTCTTC	CASSFSGAGPGSSNSYNEQFF
TRBJ2-1	NA	TRBV27	TRBD2	TGTGCCAGCAGTTTAGCGGGGGATTACAATGAGCAGTTCTTC	CASSLAGDYNEQFF
TRBJ2-2	NA	TRBV18	NA	TGTGCCAGCTACCTGGGAGGTGACACCGGGGAGCTGTTTTTT	CASYLGGDTGELFF
TRBJ2-3	NA	TRBV18	NA	TGTGCCAGCTCACCTCTGGGGGGGCTAGGCGGCACAGATACGCAGTATTTT	CASSPLGGLGGTDTQYF
TRBJ2-1	few	TRBV7-2	NA	TGTGCCAGCAGCTTAGGTCCCCTGCGGGTTAACAATGAGCAGTTCTTC	CASSLGPLRVNNEQFF
TRBJ2-7	few	TRBV14	TRBD1	TGTGCCAGCAGCCAACGATTCGGACAGGGGAGCTACGAGCAGTACTTC	CASSQRFGQGSYEQYF
TRBJ2-7	few	TRBV28	TRBD1	TGTGCCAGCAGTTTATGGGACAGGGGATACGAGCAGTACTTC	CASSLWDRGYEQYF
TRBJ2-5	NA	TRBV10-3	TRBD2	TGTGCCATCTCCGAGCGGGAGCTTGAGACCCAGTACTTC	CAISERELETQYF
TRBJ2-3	NA	TRBV18	TRBD2	TGTGCCAGCTCAGCGACTAGCGCGACGACAGATACGCAGTATTTT	CASSATSATTDTQYF
TRBJ2-1	NA	TRBV7-2	TRBD2	TGTGCCAGCGGGACTAAGATCTACAATGAGCAGTTCTTC	CASGTKIYNEQFF
TRBJ2-7	NA	TRBV30	TRBD2	TGTGCCTGGAGTCGACTAGCGGACCAATCCTACGAGCAGTACTTC	CAWSRLADQSYEQYF
TRBJ2-7	NA	TRBV7-6	TRBD2	TGTGCCAGCAGCCCGTTAGGGTGGACTAGCGGAACCTACGAGCAGTACTTC	CASSPLGWTSGTYEQYF
TRBJ2-5	NA	TRBV2	NA	TGTGCCAGCAGTGAAGGACTAGTGAAAGAGACCCAGTACTTC	CASSEGLVKETQYF
TRBJ2-1	once	TRBV30	NA	TGTGCCTGGAGTGTACTATCGCGGGATTTCTACAATGAGCAGTTCTTC	CAWSVLSRDFYNEQFF
TRBJ2-7	NA	TRBV11-2	NA	TGTGCCAGCAGCTTAGGACAAGGGGGCGAGCAGTACTTC	CASSLGQGGEQYF
TRBJ2-7	few	TRBV5-1	TRBD1	TGCGCCAGCAGCGTACAGGGGTCTGGGGGCTACGAGCAGTACTTC	CASSVQGSGGYEQYF
TRBJ2-1	NA	TRBV7-2	TRBD2	TGTGCCAGCAGCTTCTATAGCGGGAGGGCACGCAATGAGCAGTTCTTC	CASSFYSGRARNEQFF
TRBJ2-7	NA	TRBV9	NA	TGTGCCAGCAGCCCCCGGACTGGTCCCTACGAGCAGTACTTC	CASSPRTGPYEQYF
TRBJ2-1	NA	TRBV7-2	TRBD2	TGTGCCAGCAGCTTTAGGGGACTAGCGGTGAATGAGCAGTTCTTC	CASSFRGLAVNEQFF
TRBJ2-3	few	TRBV29-1	NA	TGCAGCGTTCAGACAGAAGATACGCAGTATTTT	CSVQTEDTQYF
TRBJ2-7	NA	TRBV7-8	NA	TGTGCCAGCAGCTTAGGACAGGCTCACTCCTACGAGCAGTACTTC	CASSLGQAHSYEQYF
TRBJ2-3	few	TRBV5-1	TRBD2	TGCGCCAGCAGCTTCGGTGGGACTACCGCGCAGTATTTT	CASSFGGTTAQYF
TRBJ1-5	NA	TRBV19	NA	TGTGCCACCGCCAGGGCTGGTCAGCCCCAGCATTTT	CATARAGQPQHF
TRBJ1-1	NA	TRBV29-1	TRBD1	TGCAGCGTAGACAGGGGAGGTAACACTGAAGCTTTCTTT	CSVDRGGNTEAFF
TRBJ1-1	NA	TRBV6-1	NA	TGTGCCAGCAGTAGACAGTACATGAACACTGAAGCTTTCTTT	CASSRQYMNTEAFF
TRBJ2-1	NA	TRBV27	NA	TGTGCCAGCAGCCCAACCCCGGCGACAAATGAGCAGTTCTTC	CASSPTPATNEQFF
TRBJ2-7	NA	TRBV5-1	TRBD1	TGCGCCAGCAGCTCAGGACAGGCCCCGGCGCAGTACTTC	CASSSGQAPAQYF
TRBJ2-7	few	TRBV7-9	TRBD2	TGTGCCAGCAGCCTATGGGCCCTAGCGGGAAGGAACGAGCAGTACTTC	CASSLWALAGRNEQYF
TRBJ2-7	NA	TRBV5-1	TRBD2	TGCGCCAGCAGCCCACGGGAGGTAGGAGAGCAGTACTTC	CASSPREVGEQYF
TRBJ2-1	NA	TRBV25-1	NA	TGTGCCAGCAGTCCGGCGGGACCCTACAATGAGCAGTTCTTC	CASSPAGPYNEQFF
TRBJ2-5	few	TRBV28	NA	TGTGCCAGCAGTTTATGGCAGCAAGAGACCCAGTACTTC	CASSLWQQETQYF
TRBJ2-7	NA	TRBV30	NA	TGTGCCTGGAGTCCAGTGTCCACAGATGCCTACGAGCAGTACTTC	CAWSPVSTDAYEQYF
TRBJ2-7	NA	TRBV4-1	NA	TGCGCCAGCAGCCAAATTATCGTAGGACTCCAATACTTC	CASSQIIVGLQYF
TRBJ2-1	NA	TRBV9	TRBD1	TGTGCCAGCAGCGTCACGCTTCCGGGACAGTCACACAATGAGCAGTTCTTC	CASSVTLPGQSHNEQFF
TRBJ1-2	few	TRBV28	TRBD1	TGTGCCAGCAGTTGGACAGGGGCTGGCTACACCTTC	CASSWTGAGYTF
TRBJ2-1	few	TRBV7-3	TRBD2	TGTGCCAGCAGCTTAAATACGCTAGCGGGAGGTCAGTTCTTC	CASSLNTLAGGQFF
TRBJ2-1	NA	TRBV29-1	TRBD1	TGCAGCGTGGAAGGGGGCGAGATGAGGTCCTACAATGAGCAGTTCTTC	CSVEGGEMRSYNEQFF
TRBJ2-5	NA	TRBV7-3	TRBD2	TGTGCCAGCAGCTTAGCGGGAGGTTTTAAAGAGACCCAGTACTTC	CASSLAGGFKETQYF
TRBJ2-3	NA	TRBV5-1	NA	TGCGCCAGCAGCTTGAACGACGGGGAGACAGATACGCAGTATTTT	CASSLNDGETDTQYF
TRBJ1-2	NA	TRBV5-1	TRBD1	TGCGCCAGCAGCCCCGGACAGGGGGAATATGGCTACACCTTC	CASSPGQGEYGYTF
TRBJ1-3	NA	TRBV6-5	NA	TGTGCCAGCAGCATTCAAAAGGGGTCTGGAAACACCATATATTTT	CASSIQKGSGNTIYF